These T cell receptor beta chains were read from a single sample in a study of cytomegalovirus exposure and HLA in healthy donors. The repertoire was sequenced with immunoSEQ multiplex PCR; TCRdb's copy has only in-frame clones and lacks some. The profile shows 150,000 to 200,000 clones, around 85% of them singletons. Input material: PBMCs. All receptors derive from a man in his forties or fifties in good health and CMV-seropositive. Both conserved end residues are part of each CDR3. A D gene is named only where the DNA matches it firmly. Part of the rows lack a size; the others show once, few, many or a class for expanded clones.

j_call v_call clone_size d_call cdr3_nt cdr3_aa
TRBJ2-3 TRBV11-2 NA NA TGTGCCAGCAGCTCGCTTAATAGGGACTTCACAGATACGCAGTATTTT CASSSLNRDFTDTQYF
TRBJ2-1 TRBV5-1 once NA TGCGCCAGCAGCTTGGAGACAGCATTTATCAATGAGCAGTTCTTC CASSLETAFINEQFF
TRBJ2-2 TRBV4-3 NA NA TGCGCCAGCAGCCAAGATCCAAACGTAGCCGGGGAGCTGTTTTTT CASSQDPNVAGELFF
TRBJ2-1 TRBV2 NA TRBD2 TGTGCCATCCTCGGGAGCGGGGGATCCTACAATGAGCAGTTCTTC CAILGSGGSYNEQFF
TRBJ2-2 TRBV6-6 NA TRBD2 TGTGCCAGCCGGGTTACGGGGGGCACCGGGGAGCTGTTTTTT CASRVTGGTGELFF
TRBJ2-7 TRBV7-2 few TRBD1 TGTGCCAGCAGCTTAGCTGGCGGGGACAGGTTCTACGAGCAGTACTTC CASSLAGGDRFYEQYF
TRBJ2-5 TRBV9 NA TRBD1 TGTGCCAGCAGCGTAGGGACAGGGGGGGCCCAAGAGACCCAGTACTTC CASSVGTGGAQETQYF
TRBJ1-3 TRBV18 NA NA TGTGCCAGCTCCCGCGGGGAGCTCTCTGGAAACACCATATATTTT CASSRGELSGNTIYF
TRBJ1-5 TRBV30 NA NA TGTGCCTGGAGTAACAGGGCACGCAATCAGCCCCAGCATTTT CAWSNRARNQPQHF
TRBJ2-5 TRBV28 NA NA TGTGCCAGCAGTTCTTCCGGGACTTGGGGGGAGACCCAGTACTTC CASSSSGTWGETQYF
TRBJ2-7 TRBV30 once NA TGTGCCTGGACGGCGGGACCCTTCTCCTACGAGCAGTACTTC CAWTAGPFSYEQYF
TRBJ2-1 TRBV9 NA TRBD2 TGTGCCAGCAGCGTAGCAGCGGGGGGGTACAATGAGCAGTTCTTC CASSVAAGGYNEQFF
TRBJ2-3 TRBV6-5 NA NA TGTGCCAGCAGCGGACGGGACAACACAGATACGCAGTATTTT CASSGRDNTDTQYF
TRBJ2-3 TRBV28 NA TRBD2 TGTGCCACCGAGCGGGGTAGCACAGATACGCAGTATTTT CATERGSTDTQYF
TRBJ2-5 TRBV5-1 NA NA TGCGCCAGCAGCCTGATCGTAGCGGAGACCCAGTACTTC CASSLIVAETQYF
TRBJ1-4 TRBV30 NA NA TGTGCCCGACAAGGGGCTGCTGGTAATGAAAAACTGTTTTTT CARQGAAGNEKLFF
TRBJ2-1 TRBV9 NA NA TGTGCCAGCAGCGTAAGGGGTCCCCCCTACAATGAGCAGTTCTTC CASSVRGPPYNEQFF
TRBJ2-2 TRBV30 few TRBD2 TGTGCCTCCCAGGGACTACCATTTAACACCGGGGAGCTGTTTTTT CASQGLPFNTGELFF
TRBJ2-4 TRBV21-1 few NA TGTGCCAGCAGCAAAGCGTGCCTAGCTTCTGCCAAAAACATTCAGTACTTC CASSKACLASAKNIQYF
TRBJ1-4 TRBV28 NA TRBD1 TGTGCCAGCAGTACACCGGACAGGGTATGGGAAAAACTGTTTTTT CASSTPDRVWEKLFF
TRBJ2-1 TRBV6-6 NA NA TGTGCCAGCAGCGACGGACGGACAACCAACAATGAGCAGTTCTTC CASSDGRTTNNEQFF
TRBJ2-3 TRBV27 NA TRBD1 TGTGCCAGCAGTCCGGGACAGGGGAAAGGATATACGCAGTATTTT CASSPGQGKGYTQYF
TRBJ2-3 TRBV28 NA TRBD1 TGTGCCAGCAGTTTCGGGAGGACAGGGGGCACGGATACGCAGTATTTT CASSFGRTGGTDTQYF
TRBJ2-7 TRBV4-1 NA TRBD2 TGCGCCAGCAGCCAAGTGAGCGGGGGGGCCTACGAGCAGTACTTC CASSQVSGGAYEQYF
TRBJ1-2 TRBV30 NA TRBD1 TGTGCCTGGAATCCCAGGGGGCAGTCTTATGGCTACACCTTC CAWNPRGQSYGYTF
TRBJ1-3 TRBV4-2 NA NA TGTGCCAGCAGCCAAGAATACAGGCCCTACTCTGGAAACACCATATATTTT CASSQEYRPYSGNTIYF
TRBJ2-1 TRBV11-3 once TRBD2 TGTGCCAGCAGCTTAGATCAGGGCGGGAGCTCCTACAATGAGCAGTTCTTC CASSLDQGGSSYNEQFF
TRBJ1-2 TRBV7-9 NA NA TGTGCCAGCAGCTTGGAGAGCTATGGCTACACCTTC CASSLESYGYTF
TRBJ2-7 TRBV25-1 few NA TGTGCCAGCAGTGTGGGCTTGATGGACGAGCAGTACTTC CASSVGLMDEQYF
TRBJ1-3 TRBV6-6 NA NA TGTGCCAGCAGTTTCGGGCCGGGGACTGGAAACACCATATATTTT CASSFGPGTGNTIYF
TRBJ1-4 TRBV7-9 NA NA TGTGCCAGCAGCTTGGGAGGGGTTAATGAAAAACTGTTTTTT CASSLGGVNEKLFF
TRBJ2-3 TRBV7-2 NA TRBD2 TGTGCCAGCAGCTTATCCGGGACTAGGGGCACAGATACGCAGTATTTT CASSLSGTRGTDTQYF
TRBJ1-2 TRBV10-3 NA NA TGTGCCATCAGTGAGTCTCAGGGTTCCTACACCTTC CAISESQGSYTF
TRBJ1-6 TRBV30 NA NA TGTGCCTGGACCATCAGACACCTTAATTCACCCCTCCACTTT CAWTIRHLNSPLHF
TRBJ1-5 TRBV6-6 NA NA TGTGCCAGCAGAACTCCCCAGGCCTTTAGCAATCAGCCCCAGCATTTT CASRTPQAFSNQPQHF
TRBJ1-5 TRBV15 NA TRBD1 TGTGCCACCAGCCCTGGACAGGGGAGCGGGAGCAATCAGCCCCAGCATTTT CATSPGQGSGSNQPQHF
TRBJ2-3 TRBV18 NA TRBD2 TGTGCCAGCTCACCGATAGCGGGAGACGTTTACACGCAGTATTTT CASSPIAGDVYTQYF
TRBJ2-1 TRBV5-6 NA TRBD2 TGTGCCAGCAGCTTGGAGAGGCTAGCGGGCCACAATGAGCAGTTCTTC CASSLERLAGHNEQFF
TRBJ1-3 TRBV15 NA NA TGTGCCACCAGCAGAGGGGGCCTGGGGAACACCATATATTTT CATSRGGLGNTIYF
TRBJ1-5 TRBV2 few NA TGTGCCAGCAGTGAAGGGCGGTATAGCAATCAGCCCCAGCATTTT CASSEGRYSNQPQHF
TRBJ1-1 TRBV4-1 NA NA TGCGCCAGCAGCCAAGACCGAGATTACACGGGGAACACTGAAGCTTTCTTT CASSQDRDYTGNTEAFF
TRBJ2-7 TRBV13 NA TRBD1 TGTGCCAGCAGCCTAGGACAGGGTCACGACGAGCAGTACTTC CASSLGQGHDEQYF
TRBJ2-5 TRBV6-1 NA NA TGTGCCAGCAGTGGATTACAGGGAACGGGGACCAACTTC CASSGLQGTGTNF
TRBJ2-7 TRBV6-6 NA TRBD1 TGTGCCACCGCCCGGGACAGCGCCTCCTACGAGCAGTACTTC CATARDSASYEQYF
TRBJ2-3 TRBV5-4 NA TRBD2 TGTGCCAGCAGCTTGGCCGGGCGGGGGGGCATTACAGATACGCAGTATTTT CASSLAGRGGITDTQYF
TRBJ1-4 TRBV2 NA TRBD1 TGTGCCAGCAGCCGGGACAGGGACGACGAAAAACTGTTTTTT CASSRDRDDEKLFF